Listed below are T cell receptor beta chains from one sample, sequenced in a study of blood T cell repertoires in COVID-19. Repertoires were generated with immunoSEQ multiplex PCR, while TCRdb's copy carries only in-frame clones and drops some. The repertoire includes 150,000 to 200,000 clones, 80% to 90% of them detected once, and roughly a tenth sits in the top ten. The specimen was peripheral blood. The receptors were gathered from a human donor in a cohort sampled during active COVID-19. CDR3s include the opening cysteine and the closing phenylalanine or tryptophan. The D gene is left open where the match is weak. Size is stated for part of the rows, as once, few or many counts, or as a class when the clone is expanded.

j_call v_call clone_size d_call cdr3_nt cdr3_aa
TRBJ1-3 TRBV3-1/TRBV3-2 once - TGTGCCAGCAGCCGAGGAGTAGACTCTGGAAACACCATATATTTT CASSRGVDSGNTIYF
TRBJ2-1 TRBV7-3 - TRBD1 TGTGCCAGCAGCTTCGGACAGGGTTTGGATGAGCAGTTCTTC CASSFGQGLDEQFF
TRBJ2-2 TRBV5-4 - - TGTGCCAGCAGCCCTTCCGGGACTCGCACCGGGGAGCTGTTTTTT CASSPSGTRTGELFF
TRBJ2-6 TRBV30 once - TGTGCCTGGAGTATCAGCTCTGGGGCCAACGTCCTGACTTTC CAWSISSGANVLTF
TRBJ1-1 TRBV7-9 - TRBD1 TGTGCCAGCAGCCGTCCAGGGGGAGAAGGAGCTTTCTTT CASSRPGGEGAFF
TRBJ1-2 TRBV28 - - TGTGCCAGCAGTTTACAGGTGCGGGACTATGGCTACACCTTC CASSLQVRDYGYTF
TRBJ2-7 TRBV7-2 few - TGTGCCAGCAGCTTTCTGGGGCTCCCCTCCTACGAGCAGTACTTC CASSFLGLPSYEQYF
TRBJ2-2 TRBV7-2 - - TGTGCCAGCAGCCTATTACACACCGGGGAGCTGTTTTTT CASSLLHTGELFF
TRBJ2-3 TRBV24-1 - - TGTGCCACCAGTGATAACAGGGTTAGCACAGATACGCAGTATTTT CATSDNRVSTDTQYF
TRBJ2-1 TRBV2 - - TGTGCCAGACGGACAACTCCTAATGAGCAGTTCTTC CARRTTPNEQFF
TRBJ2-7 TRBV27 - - TGTGCCAGCAGATTTGTCGGGACTCCAGACTACGAGCAGTACTTC CASRFVGTPDYEQYF
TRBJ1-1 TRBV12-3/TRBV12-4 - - TGTGCCAGCAGTTCCGGGGGGAACACTGAAGCTTTCTTT CASSSGGNTEAFF
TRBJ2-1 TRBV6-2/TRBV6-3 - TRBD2 TGTGCCAGCAGTCCGCCGACTAGCGGGAACTACAATGAGCAGTTCTTC CASSPPTSGNYNEQFF
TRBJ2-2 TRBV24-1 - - TGTGCCACCAGTCGGGGTCCCGGGGAGCTGTTTTTT CATSRGPGELFF
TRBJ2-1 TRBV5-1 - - TGCGCCAGCAGCGTTAGCTATGAGCAGTTCTTC CASSVSYEQFF
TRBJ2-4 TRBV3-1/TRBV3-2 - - TGTGCCAGCAGCCAACAGGGTCCTCTGGTAGTAGCCAAAAACATTCAGTACTTC CASSQQGPLVVAKNIQYF
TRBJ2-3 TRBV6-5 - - TGTGCCAGCAGTTATTCGGACAGTATCGATACGCAGTATTTT CASSYSDSIDTQYF
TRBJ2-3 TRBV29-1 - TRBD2 TGCAGCGCGGAGGGGCGGGAGGGCCCCACAGATACGCAGTATTTT CSAEGREGPTDTQYF
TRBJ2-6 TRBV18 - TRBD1 TGTGCCAGCTCACAAGACAGGGCAGGGGCCAACGTCCTGACTTTC CASSQDRAGANVLTF
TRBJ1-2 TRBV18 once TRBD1 TGTGCCAGCTCACCACCAAGTACAGGGGGTTTCGGCTACACCTTC CASSPPSTGGFGYTF
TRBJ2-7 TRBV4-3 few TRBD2 TGCGCCAGCAGTCGCTGGACTAGTCACTACGAGCAGTACTTC CASSRWTSHYEQYF
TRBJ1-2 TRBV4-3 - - TGCGCCAGCAGCCAAGATTCCAGGGGCGCGTACACCTTC CASSQDSRGAYTF
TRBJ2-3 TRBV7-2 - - TGTGCCAGCAGCTTAGAAGGTGGGCATACGCAGTATTTT CASSLEGGHTQYF
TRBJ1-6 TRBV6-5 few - TGTGCCAGCAGTTACTCCAGTTCACCCCTCCACTTT CASSYSSSPLHF
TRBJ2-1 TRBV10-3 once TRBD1 TGTGCCATTTATTCGGGACAGGTGGGGAATGAGCAGTTCTTC CAIYSGQVGNEQFF
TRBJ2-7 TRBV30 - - TGTGCCTGGAGTGTGGGCGGGGTCGCTTACGAGCAGTACTTC CAWSVGGVAYEQYF
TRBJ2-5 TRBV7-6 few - TGTGCCAGCAGCCCCCGGGACGAAGCGGGCCAAGAGACCCAGTACTTC CASSPRDEAGQETQYF
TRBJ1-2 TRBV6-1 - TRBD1 TGTGCCAGCAGTGAAGGGGGGACAGTCTATGGCCACACCTTC CASSEGGTVYGHTF
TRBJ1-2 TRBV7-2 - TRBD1 TGTGCCAGCAGCTCCCCAGGGGGCGCTGTGGTCGGGGGATACACCTTC CASSSPGGAVVGGYTF
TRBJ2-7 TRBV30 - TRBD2 TGTGCCGCCGACCGGAGTAGCGGGAGCTACGAGCAGTACTTC CAADRSSGSYEQYF
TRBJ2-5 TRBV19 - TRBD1 TGTGCCAGTAGTCGGGACAGCCGCTTCCAAGAGACCCAGTACTTC CASSRDSRFQETQYF
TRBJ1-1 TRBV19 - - TGTGCCAGTAGCCGTTCGGGGGGTGAGTGGGGAGCTTTCTTT CASSRSGGEWGAFF
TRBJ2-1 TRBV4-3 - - TGCGCCAGCAGCCAGGTCAGTACGAATGAGCAGTTCTTC CASSQVSTNEQFF
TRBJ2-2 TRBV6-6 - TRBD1 TGTGCCAGCAGGATGGGGACAGGGGCGAACACCGGGGAGCTGTTTTTT CASRMGTGANTGELFF
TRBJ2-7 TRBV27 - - TGTGCCAGCAGCCCCTCGGGGGTGGGGTACGAGCAGTACTTC CASSPSGVGYEQYF
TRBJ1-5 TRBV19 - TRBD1 TGTGCCAGTAGTGTGACAGGGTCGAATCAGCCCCAGCATTTT CASSVTGSNQPQHF